This T cell receptor (beta chain) was sequenced in a study of T-cell reconstitution after alpha-beta-depleted transplantation in children. Construction of the TCRbeta library involved unique molecular identifiers. MiXCR was run by TCRdb on the PCR reads, yielding one entry per CDR3 protein. The sample shows 780,000 or so distinct CDR3 sequences, about 16% of them seen only once. A word on this clonotype: Its antigen remains unidentified.

Findings and limits, study-wide: Day-60 TCRbeta diversity that was high in some patients was derived from surviving recipient T cells and thymic progenitors. T-cell numbers and diversity one year post-transplant derived largely from freshly generated T cells. Several hundred rapidly expanded clones from non-depleted graft cells reportedly supplied alpha-beta T cells about two months post-transplant.

Sequences were derived from PBMCs, mostly from graft donor cells, sampled 360 days after TCRalphabeta/CD19-depleted stem cell transplant. The source of this sequence is a male patient under 18 who had a stem cell transplant for acute lymphoblastic leukemia, so the T cells may come from the graft donor.

The CDR3 coding sequence is TGTGCCAGCATTCTGGACAGGGCTGAAGATACGCAGTATTTT. It specifies CASILDRAEDTQYF. The J gene is TRBJ2-3, the V gene TRBV7-9; 8 bases fit TRBD1. The V segment lost 7 bases and the J segment 5 bases; nucleotides outside the gene matches: 8. The germline CDR1 and CDR2 sequences are SEHNR and FQNEAQ (reference sequence). The CDR3 consists of 14 residues.